This T cell receptor beta chain was profiled in a study of post-analysis software for immune sequencing data. Points from the study as a whole: Multiple sclerosis patients had significantly lower normalized Chao1 diversity than controls. TRBV5-6, TRBV5-1 and TRBV20-1 were among five TRBV segments more frequent in patients than controls.

Trimming removed 4 bases from V and 6 bases from J; junction bases left unmatched: 6. CDR1 and CDR2 (germline): DFQATT, SNEGSKA (reference sequence). This CDR3 is 14 amino acids long. Unique molecular identifiers had been added to the TCR beta cDNA libraries. TCRdb reanalysed the PCR reads using MiXCR and keeps one entry per CDR3 protein. The data hold roughly 400,000 distinct CDR3 sequences, with more than 30% observed a single time. Worth noting for this clonotype: What it recognizes is unknown.

This receptor was obtained from a girl under 10 years old with multiple sclerosis. Sequenced material: blood. V and J are TRBV20-1 and TRBJ2-1, with 10 positions matching TRBD2. The CDR3 sequence: CSAKPGLASNEQFF. The CDR3 nucleotides are TGCAGTGCTAAACCGGGACTAGCGTCCAATGAGCAGTTCTTC.